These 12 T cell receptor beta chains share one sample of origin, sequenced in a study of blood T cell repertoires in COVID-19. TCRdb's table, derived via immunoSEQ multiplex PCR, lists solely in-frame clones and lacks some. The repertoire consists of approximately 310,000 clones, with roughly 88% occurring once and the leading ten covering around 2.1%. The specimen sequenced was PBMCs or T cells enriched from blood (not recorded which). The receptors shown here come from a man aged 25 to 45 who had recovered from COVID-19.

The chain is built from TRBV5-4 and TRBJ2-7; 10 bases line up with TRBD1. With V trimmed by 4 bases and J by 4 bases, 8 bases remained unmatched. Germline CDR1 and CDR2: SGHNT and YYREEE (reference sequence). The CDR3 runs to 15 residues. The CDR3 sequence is CASSTRQGATYEQYF. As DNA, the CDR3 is TGTGCCAGCAGCACCCGACAGGGGGCGACGTACGAGCAGTACTTC.

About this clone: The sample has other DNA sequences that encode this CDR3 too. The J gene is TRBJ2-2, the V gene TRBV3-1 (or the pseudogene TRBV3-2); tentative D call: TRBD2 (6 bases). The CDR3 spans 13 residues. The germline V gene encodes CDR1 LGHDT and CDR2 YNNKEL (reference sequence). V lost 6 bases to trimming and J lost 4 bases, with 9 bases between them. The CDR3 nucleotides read TGTGCCAGCAGTCCCGGGGGCACCGGGGAGCTGTTTTTT. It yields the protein CASSPGGTGELFF.

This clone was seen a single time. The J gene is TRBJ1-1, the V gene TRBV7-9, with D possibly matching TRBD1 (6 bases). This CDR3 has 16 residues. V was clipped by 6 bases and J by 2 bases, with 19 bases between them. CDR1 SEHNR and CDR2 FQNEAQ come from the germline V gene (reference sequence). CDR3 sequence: CASRMRGLEANTEAFF. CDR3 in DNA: TGTGCCAGCAGGATGAGGGGGTTGGAGGCCAACACTGAAGCTTTCTTT.

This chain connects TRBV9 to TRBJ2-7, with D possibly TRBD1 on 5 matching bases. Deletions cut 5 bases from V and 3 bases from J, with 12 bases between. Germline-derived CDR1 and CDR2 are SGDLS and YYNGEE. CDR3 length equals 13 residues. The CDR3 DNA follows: TGTGCCAGCAGGCCAGCAGACAGCTACGAGCAGTACTTC. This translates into CASRPADSYEQYF.

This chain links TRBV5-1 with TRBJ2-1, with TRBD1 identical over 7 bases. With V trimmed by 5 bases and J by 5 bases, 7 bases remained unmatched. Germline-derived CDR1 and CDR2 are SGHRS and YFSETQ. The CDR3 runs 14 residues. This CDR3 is CASSRQGPDNEQFF. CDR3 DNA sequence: TGCGCCAGCAGTAGACAGGGTCCAGACAATGAGCAGTTCTTC.

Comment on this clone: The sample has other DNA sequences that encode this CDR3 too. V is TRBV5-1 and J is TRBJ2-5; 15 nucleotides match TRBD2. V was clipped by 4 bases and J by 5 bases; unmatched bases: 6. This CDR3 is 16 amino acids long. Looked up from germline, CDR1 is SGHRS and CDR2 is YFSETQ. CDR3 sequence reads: CASSSGLAGGPETQYF. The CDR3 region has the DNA TGCGCCAGCAGCAGCGGACTAGCGGGGGGGCCGGAGACCCAGTACTTC. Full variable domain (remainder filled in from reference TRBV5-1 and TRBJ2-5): KAGVTQTPRYLIKTRGQQVTLSCSPISGHRSVSWYQQTPGQGLQFLFEYFSETQRNKGNFPGRFSGRQFSNSRSEMNVSTLELGDSALYLCASSSGLAGGPETQYFGPGTRLLVL.

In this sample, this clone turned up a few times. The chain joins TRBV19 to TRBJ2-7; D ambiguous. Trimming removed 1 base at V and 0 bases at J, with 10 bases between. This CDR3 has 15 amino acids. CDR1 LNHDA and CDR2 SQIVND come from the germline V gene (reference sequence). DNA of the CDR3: TGTGCCAGTAGTATAGCGTACGGTAGCTCCTACGAGCAGTACTTC. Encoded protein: CASSIAYGSSYEQYF.

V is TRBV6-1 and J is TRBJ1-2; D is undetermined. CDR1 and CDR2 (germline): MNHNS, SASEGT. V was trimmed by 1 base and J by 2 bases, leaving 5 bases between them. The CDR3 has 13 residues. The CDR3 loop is CASSEDMNYGYTF. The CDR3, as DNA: TGTGCCAGCAGTGAAGACATGAACTATGGCTACACCTTC.

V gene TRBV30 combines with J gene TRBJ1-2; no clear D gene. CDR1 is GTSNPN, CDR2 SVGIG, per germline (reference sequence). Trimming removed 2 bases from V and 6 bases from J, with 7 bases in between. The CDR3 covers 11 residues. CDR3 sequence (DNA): TGTGCCTGGAGTTTGGCAGATGGCTACACCTTC. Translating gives CAWSLADGYTF.

CDR3 DNA sequence: TGTGCCATCAGTACTCAGGGGGCGAATGGCGGCTACACCTTC. This sequence encodes CAISTQGANGGYTF. The chain has TRBV10-3 and TRBJ1-2, with 8 bases that match TRBD1. Unmatched junction bases numbered 10, after V lost 5 bases and J lost 8 bases. Looked up from germline, CDR1 is ENHRY and CDR2 is SYGVKD. This CDR3 is built from 14 residues.

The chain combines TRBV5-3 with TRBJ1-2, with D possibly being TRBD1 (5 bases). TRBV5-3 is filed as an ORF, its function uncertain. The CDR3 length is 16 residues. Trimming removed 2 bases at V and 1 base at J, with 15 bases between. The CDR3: CARSLTPRTLNYGYTF. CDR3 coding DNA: TGTGCCAGAAGCTTAACCCCCAGGACACTTAACTATGGCTACACCTTC.

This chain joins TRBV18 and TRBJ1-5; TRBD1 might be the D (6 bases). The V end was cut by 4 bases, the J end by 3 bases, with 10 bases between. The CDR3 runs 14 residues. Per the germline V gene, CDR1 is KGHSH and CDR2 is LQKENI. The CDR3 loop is CASSLPGDNQPQHF. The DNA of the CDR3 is TGTGCCAGCTCACTGCCAGGGGACAATCAGCCCCAGCATTTT.